These T cell receptor beta chains were read from a single sample in a study of shared clonotypes between healthy human individuals. Generated by immunoSEQ multiplex PCR, the TCRdb table keeps only in-frame clones and is missing some. The sample gives millions of clones, 95% of which show up once; around 0.13% is in the top ten. Sequenced material: naive CD4+ T cells sorted from blood. The receptor set was obtained from a man aged 18 to 29 in good health. Each CDR3 is given with its conserved first and last residue. The D gene is left open where the match is weak. Rows give clone size only sometimes, using once, few, many, or a class for an expanded clone.

.	.	TRBV5-1	15	TRBJ1-1	TGCGCCAGCAGCTTGGTTGTGGGAACGAACACTGAAGCTTTCTTT	CASSLVVGTNTEAFF
.	TRBD1	TRBV9	17	TRBJ1-5	TGTGCCAGCAGCGTCGGACAGGGTTCATCTATCAATCAGCCCCAGCATTTT	CASSVGQGSSINQPQHF
.	TRBD1	TRBV5-1	15	TRBJ2-1	TGCGCCAGCAGCCCTGACAGGGGGACGGCCAATGAGCAGTTCTTC	CASSPDRGTANEQFF
once	.	TRBV19	17	TRBJ1-5	TGTGCCAGTAGTACCAAATGGGGGCAGGGAAGGAGTCAGCCCCAGCATTTT	CASSTKWGQGRSQPQHF
once	TRBD2	TRBV6-5	15	TRBJ2-1	TGTGCCAGCAGTCGGCCTAGCGGGAAAGACAATGAGCAGTTCTTC	CASSRPSGKDNEQFF
.	.	TRBV10-3	11	TRBJ1-1	TGTGCCATCAGTGACGGCACTGAAGCTTTCTTT	CAISDGTEAFF
.	TRBD1	TRBV28	13	TRBJ1-2	TGTGCCAGCATCGCAGGGGGCGACTATGGCTACACCTTC	CASIAGGDYGYTF
.	TRBD2	TRBV15	16	TRBJ2-2	TGTGCCACTCGGCGGCTAGCGGGAACGAACACCGGGGAGCTGTTTTTT	CATRRLAGTNTGELFF
.	TRBD2	TRBV9	14	TRBJ2-3	TGTGCCAGCAGCGTAGGGCTAGCGGCAGATACGCAGTATTTT	CASSVGLAADTQYF
.	TRBD1	TRBV29-1	13	TRBJ2-7	TGCAGCGTGCGGGGACAGGGGACCCACGAGCAGTACTTC	CSVRGQGTHEQYF
.	.	TRBV6-5	12	TRBJ2-2	TGTGCCAGCAGGAATCTGTACGGGGAGCTGTTTTTT	CASRNLYGELFF
.	.	TRBV18	12	TRBJ1-1	TGTGCCAGCTCGCCCTTGCAGTCTGAAGCTTTCTTT	CASSPLQSEAFF
once	.	TRBV5-1	14	TRBJ2-7	TGCGCCAGCAGCTTAGGACAGCTGATCTACGAGCAGTACTTC	CASSLGQLIYEQYF
.	TRBD1	TRBV7-2	14	TRBJ2-3	TGTGCCAGCATCACGATGCAGGGGGCAGATACGCAGTATTTT	CASITMQGADTQYF
few	TRBD1	TRBV27	14	TRBJ1-6	TGTGCCAGCACTCCCCGGGACAGGGATTCACCCCTCCACTTT	CASTPRDRDSPLHF
.	TRBD2	TRBV7-2	17	TRBJ2-7	TGTGCCAGCAGCTACTCCATGAAGTGGGAGGGCTCCTACGAGCAGTACTTC	CASSYSMKWEGSYEQYF
.	TRBD1	TRBV18	15	TRBJ1-4	TGTGCCAGCTCACCCCGGACAGGGGCTAATGAAAAACTGTTTTTT	CASSPRTGANEKLFF
once	TRBD1	TRBV28	15	TRBJ1-1	TGTGCCAGCAGTTTCAGGGGGCGCGATAGGCCTGAAGCTTTCTTT	CASSFRGRDRPEAFF
once	.	TRBV28	12	TRBJ2-5	TGTGCCAGCAGTTTACAGGGGGAGACCCAGTACTTC	CASSLQGETQYF
once	TRBD1	TRBV2	20	TRBJ2-5	TGTGCCAGCAGTGAAATTAAGCGGAGTACAGGGGCCCATCTCCAAGAGACCCAGTACTTC	CASSEIKRSTGAHLQETQYF
.	TRBD1	TRBV7-9	15	TRBJ2-7	TGTGCCAGCAGCTTAGGACAGGGGGACCGGTACGAGCAGTACTTC	CASSLGQGDRYEQYF
once	TRBD2	TRBV11-2	17	TRBJ2-7	TGTGCCAGCAGCTTAGTGGTGCTAGCGGGGGGCAAATACGAGCAGTACTTC	CASSLVVLAGGKYEQYF
.	.	TRBV5-1	14	TRBJ2-5	TGCGCCAGCAGCTTCCAGGGTGATCAAGAGACCCAGTACTTC	CASSFQGDQETQYF
.	TRBD1	TRBV6-4	12	TRBJ1-1	TGTGCCCGGGGACAGGGGGTCACTGAAGCTTTCTTT	CARGQGVTEAFF
.	.	TRBV5-4	15	TRBJ1-4	TGTGCCAGCAGCGACGGAACAGGGTTTGGAGAAAAACTGTTTTTT	CASSDGTGFGEKLFF
.	TRBD2	TRBV15	16	TRBJ2-5	TGTGCCACCAGCAGAGACAGCGGGAGGGCCTCGGAGACCCAGTACTTC	CATSRDSGRASETQYF
.	.	TRBV2	14	TRBJ1-1	TGTGCCAGCAGGAAGTTCGGAGAGAACACTGAAGCTTTCTTT	CASRKFGENTEAFF
.	.	TRBV5-1	14	TRBJ1-1	TGCGCCAGCAGCGCCGGGACAAAGAACACTGAAGCTTTCTTT	CASSAGTKNTEAFF
.	TRBD1	TRBV4-1	17	TRBJ2-1	TGCGCCAGCAGCCAAGCTTTGGCAGGGGGATCCTACAATGAGCAGTTCTTC	CASSQALAGGSYNEQFF
.	.	TRBV5-4	15	TRBJ2-5	TGTGCCAGCAGCCCGGACAGTTACGGTCTAGAGACCCAGTACTTC	CASSPDSYGLETQYF
.	TRBD2	TRBV11-2	15	TRBJ2-7	TGTGCCAGCAGCCTTTCAGCGGGAGGGCCGTACGAGCAGTACTTC	CASSLSAGGPYEQYF